This passage covers 29 T cell receptor beta chains from one sample sequenced in a study of blood T cell repertoires in COVID-19 (dated by TCRdb to the early 2020s). Libraries were built with the immunoSEQ multiplex PCR assay. Sourced from immuneACCESS, this table was stored by TCRdb with only in-frame sequences that have V and J called. A share of the clones is absent; for the studies checked, an unresolved V gene accounts for under half, and the remainder has no known explanation. The sample table contains over 75,000 clones; only one count was recorded for around 80% of them. The ten most abundant clones make up about 8.7% of the sample. Sequencing input: peripheral blood. The receptors come from a man aged 45-65 years who had recovered from COVID-19.

CDR3 sequence: CASSLDSGLAGYNEQFF. In nucleotides, the CDR3 is TGTGCCAGCAGCTTAGATTCTGGACTAGCGGGGTACAATGAGCAGTTCTTC. The V gene is TRBV11-2, the J gene TRBJ2-1; 12 nucleotides match TRBD2. The CDR3 sequence is 17 residues long. From germline, CDR1 is SGHAT and CDR2 FQNNGV. Losses at the gene ends were 0 bases for V and 4 bases for J; bases not matched to a gene: 4.

V gene TRBV19 combines with J gene TRBJ1-1; tentatively, D is TRBD1 (6 bases). CDR1 LNHDA and CDR2 SQIVND come from the germline V gene (reference sequence). CDR3 length: 13 amino acids. Trimming took off 7 bases at V and 7 bases at J, with 16 bases between the two ends. CDR3 DNA sequence: TGTGCCAGTAACCACAGGGAAGGGCTTGAAGCTTTCTTT. Translating it yields CASNHREGLEAFF.

The chain joins TRBV7-9 to TRBJ2-7; unclear D gene. The CDR3 is 13 amino acids. The V end was cut by 5 bases, the J end by 1 base, with 9 bases between. The germline V gene has CDR1 SEHNR and CDR2 FQNEAQ (reference sequence). The CDR3 DNA reads TGTGCCAGCAGCCCGAGAGCATCCTACGAGCAGTACTTC. As protein: CASSPRASYEQYF.

The table lists this clone with a few counts. The chain couples TRBV5-1 to TRBJ1-3; D not certain. V was shortened by 0 bases and J by 1 base, with 8 bases between the two germline ends. The V gene's germline CDR1 is SGHRS and CDR2 YFSETQ. This CDR3 region has 15 residues. The CDR3 sequence is CASSLGEVSGNTIYF. The DNA of the CDR3 is TGCGCCAGCAGCTTGGGGGAGGTGTCTGGAAACACCATATATTTT.

The chain has TRBV5-5 and TRBJ1-2, with 8 bases matching TRBD1. Looked up from germline, CDR1 is SGHKS and CDR2 is YYEKEE (reference sequence). This CDR3 has 16 residues. V lost 1 base, J lost 7 bases, and 12 bases stayed unmatched. CDR3 sequence (DNA): TGTGCCAGCAGCTTGTTATCTATCGCAGGGGGCGTTGGCTACACCTTC. Protein: CASSLLSIAGGVGYTF.

J is TRBJ2-3 and V is TRBV7-2, with 7 bases that match TRBD1. J was trimmed by 4 bases and V by 5 bases; bases with no gene match: 9. CDR3 length: 15 residues. Germline lookup yields CDR1 SGHTA and CDR2 FQGNSA. The CDR3 nucleotides read TGTGCCAGCAGCAGGCAGGGGGTTGGTCCAGATACGCAGTATTTT. This codes for CASSRQGVGPDTQYF.

V usage is TRBV9 and J usage is TRBJ1-1; TRBD1 agrees at 9 bases. Trimming cost V 1 base and J 10 bases; bases outside gene matches: 8. The CDR3 has 14 residues. The germline V gene encodes CDR1 SGDLS and CDR2 YYNGEE. CDR3 nucleotides: TGTGCCAGCAGCGTACATCCCGAGACAGGGGGAGCTTTCTTT. It specifies CASSVHPETGGAFF.

In this sample, this clone turned up many times. This chain joins TRBV27 and TRBJ2-1; no firm D call. Germline CDR1 MNHEY, CDR2 SMNVEV (reference sequence). The V end lost 5 bases, the J end lost 5 bases, and 10 bases lay between the germline ends. This CDR3 region has 13 residues. The CDR3 here is CASSPNSNNEQFF. The DNA for the CDR3 is TGTGCCAGCAGTCCAAACAGTAACAATGAGCAGTTCTTC.

This clone was seen a few times. CDR3 protein: CASTDSQYNSPLHF. CDR3 sequence (DNA): TGTGCCAGTACTGATTCACAGTATAATTCACCCCTCCACTTT. The rearrangement joins TRBV19 to TRBJ1-6; D gene ambiguous. Germline values: CDR1 LNHDA, CDR2 SQIVND (reference sequence). V was cut by 7 bases and J by 4 bases, with 11 bases left in between. The CDR3 is made up of 14 amino acids.

In its sample, this clone was seen many times. This chain connects TRBV6-5 to TRBJ1-2; 7 bases are shared with TRBD1. Germline lookup yields CDR1 MNHEY and CDR2 SVGAGI. With V trimmed by 5 bases and J by 3 bases, 9 bases remained unmatched. The CDR3 has 15 amino acids. The CDR3 region has the DNA TGTGCCAGCAGTCCAGACGGAGGGGGCCACTATGGCTACACCTTC. Protein sequence: CASSPDGGGHYGYTF.

The chain couples TRBV4-2 to TRBJ2-3, with a weak D call TRBD2 (6 bases). CDR3 length equals 16 residues. From germline, CDR1 is LGHNA and CDR2 YNFKEQ. Trimming left V 1 base short and J 4 bases short, with 15 bases between. The CDR3 loop reads CASSQARQGGPDTQYF. DNA for the CDR3: TGTGCCAGCAGCCAAGCCCGCCAGGGAGGCCCAGATACGCAGTATTTT.

In its sample, this clone was seen a few times. The V call is TRBV28, the J call TRBJ2-3; 8 nucleotides align to TRBD1. CDR1 and CDR2 from the germline V gene are MDHEN and SYDVKM. The CDR3 totals 14 residues. The J segment lost 2 bases and the V segment lost 8 bases, leaving 6 bases of the junction unmatched. This chain's CDR3 is CASDDRGLTDTQYF. In DNA, the CDR3 is TGTGCCAGCGACGACAGGGGACTCACAGATACGCAGTATTTT.

The chain combines TRBV15 with TRBJ1-4; possibly TRBD1 for D (5 bases). Trimming cost V 0 bases and J 4 bases, with 18 bases left between them. Per germline, CDR1 LNHNV and CDR2 YYDKDF (reference sequence). The CDR3 sequence is 18 residues long. The CDR3 loop is CATSREGGRGDFNEKLFF. The CDR3 coding sequence is TGTGCCACCAGCAGAGAGGGGGGTAGGGGCGATTTTAATGAAAAACTGTTTTTT.

V usage is TRBV3-1 (or the pseudogene TRBV3-2) and J usage is TRBJ1-3; the D gene is possibly TRBD1 (6 bases). The CDR3 has 14 amino acids. CDR1 is LGHDT and CDR2 is YNNKEL in the germline V gene (reference sequence). Trimming pared 2 bases from V and 4 bases from J, leaving 9 bases between. The CDR3 DNA is TGTGCCAGCAGCCAACCAGGGGTGGGAAACACCATATATTTT. This codes for CASSQPGVGNTIYF.

The gene calls are TRBV11-2 and TRBJ1-1; a weak D match, TRBD1 (6 bases). The CDR3 covers 15 residues. Looked up from germline, CDR1 is SGHAT and CDR2 is FQNNGV. Trimming removed 1 base at V and 1 base at J, with 10 bases between. The CDR3 bases are TGTGCCAGCAGCTTAGTGGGGGCGAAGAACACTGAAGCTTTCTTT. This translates into CASSLVGAKNTEAFF. Drawing the rest from reference TRBV11-2 and TRBJ1-1, the complete variable domain is EAGVAQSPRYKIIEKRQSVAFWCNPISGHATLYWYQQILGQGPKLLIQFQNNGVVDDSQLPKDRFSAERLKGVDSTLKIQPAKLEDSAVYLCASSLVGAKNTEAFFGQGTRLTVV.

This clone was recorded only once. V is TRBV12-3 or TRBV12-4 and J is TRBJ2-1; no clear D gene. Deletions cut 3 bases from V and 13 bases from J, with 13 bases between. The CDR3 contains 12 residues. Here the CDR3 reads CASSLVNGGQFF. The CDR3 DNA sequence: TGTGCCAGCAGTTTGGTTAACGGCGGCCAGTTCTTC.

The chain links TRBV7-2 to TRBJ1-1; unclear D gene. The CDR3 loop spans 15 amino acids. CDR1 SGHTA and CDR2 FQGNSA come from the germline V gene. V dropped 1 base and J dropped 4 bases, with 13 bases sitting between them. This CDR3 is CASSLVGERTTEAFF. Here the CDR3 DNA reads TGTGCCAGCAGCTTAGTTGGAGAGAGAACCACTGAAGCTTTCTTT.

The rearrangement uses TRBV3-1 (or the pseudogene TRBV3-2) and TRBJ2-7; tentatively, D is TRBD1 (5 bases). V was pared by 2 bases and J by 3 bases, with 11 bases between. The CDR3 has 14 residues. Germline-derived CDR1 and CDR2 are LGHDT and YNNKEL (reference sequence). The CDR3: CASSQQGRSYEQYF. The CDR3, as DNA: TGTGCCAGCAGCCAACAGGGAAGGAGCTACGAGCAGTACTTC.

This clone appeared a few times. This chain uses TRBV3-1 (or the pseudogene TRBV3-2) with TRBJ1-1, with D possibly being TRBD1 (6 bases). Germline V CDR1 and CDR2: LGHDT, YNNKEL (reference sequence). This CDR3 region has 14 residues. V shed 4 bases and J shed 5 bases, with 14 bases lying between them. The CDR3: CASSLGAGGTEAFF. Written as DNA, the CDR3 is TGTGCCAGCAGCCTGGGGGCAGGCGGAACTGAAGCTTTCTTT.

The chain uses TRBV6-5 and TRBJ2-5; 13 nucleotides match TRBD2. The germline CDR1 and CDR2 sequences are MNHEY and SVGAGI. V was pared by 6 bases and J by 1 base, with 2 bases of the junction left unmatched. The CDR3 has 15 residues. The CDR3 here is CASSRTSGGQETQYF. In DNA form, the CDR3 reads TGTGCCAGCAGCAGGACTAGCGGGGGCCAAGAGACCCAGTACTTC.

By share, this clone counts as medium-sized (0.01 to 0.1%). The rearrangement joins TRBV19 to TRBJ2-7; TRBD1 matches at 7 bases. Germline loops: CDR1 LNHDA, CDR2 SQIVND (reference sequence). The CDR3 runs 16 residues. Germline trimming cut 5 bases from V and 0 bases from J; bases unmatched to any gene: 10. CDR3 region: CASSVPGGPVSYEQYF. CDR3 DNA: TGTGCCAGTAGTGTCCCAGGGGGTCCGGTCTCCTACGAGCAGTACTTC.

The chain carries TRBV29-1 and TRBJ2-7, with 7 bases fitting TRBD2. CDR3 size: 12 residues. CDR1 and CDR2 (germline): SQVTM, ANQGSEA. J lost 4 bases, V lost 4 bases, and 4 bases had no gene match. CDR3 nucleotides: TGCAGCGTTGGGGGGGGTACGTACGAGCAGTACTTC. Translation gives CSVGGGTYEQYF.

The chain is built from TRBV4-1 and TRBJ1-2; D might be TRBD1 (5 bases). Trimming pared 0 bases from V and 5 bases from J, leaving 16 bases between. The CDR3 runs 16 residues. In germline, CDR1 is MGHRA, CDR2 YSYEKL. As DNA, the CDR3 is TGCGCCAGCAGCCAAGAAGGGTTTGGGGGGGGTTATGGCTACACCTTC. Its translation is CASSQEGFGGGYGYTF.

This clone occurred a few times. The chain carries TRBV10-3 and TRBJ1-5, with 8 bases identical to TRBD1. From germline, CDR1 is ENHRY and CDR2 SYGVKD. The CDR3 is made up of 15 amino acids. Trimming removed 0 bases from V and 6 bases from J; junction bases left unmatched: 4. CDR3: CAISESTGAGQPQHF. The CDR3 nucleotides read TGTGCCATCAGTGAGTCGACAGGGGCGGGTCAGCCCCAGCATTTT.

This clone was detected only a few times. The CDR3 DNA reads TGTGCCAGCAGCCCACCCAAAGGGACAGACTACACCGGGGAGCTGTTTTTT. It translates to CASSPPKGTDYTGELFF. V is TRBV7-8 and J is TRBJ2-2; 7 nucleotides align to TRBD1. CDR1 SGHVS and CDR2 FQNEAQ come from the germline V gene. The trim removed 5 bases at V and 3 bases at J, leaving 12 bases unmatched. The CDR3 spans 17 residues.

The chain recombines TRBV6-5 with TRBJ1-2; no clear D gene. With 10 bases removed from V and 0 bases from J, the gap between germline ends came to 18 bases. CDR3 length: 15 amino acids. CDR1 is MNHEY, CDR2 SVGAGI, per germline. The CDR3 DNA reads as TGTGCCACCAAACTCATGTCCACAGCTAACTATGGCTACACCTTC. It yields the protein CATKLMSTANYGYTF.

This chain uses TRBV10-3 with TRBJ1-2; 8 positions match TRBD1. V was clipped by 1 base and J by 8 bases; unmatched bases: 6. CDR1 is ENHRY and CDR2 is SYGVKD in the germline V gene. The CDR3 consists of 14 residues. The CDR3 sequence: CAISELGQGGGYTF. The DNA for the CDR3 is TGTGCCATCAGTGAGTTAGGACAGGGCGGCGGCTACACCTTC.

This sequence joins TRBV6-6 and TRBJ1-2; TRBD1 might be the D (5 bases). Germline lookup yields CDR1 MNHNY and CDR2 SVGAGI (reference sequence). Trimming cost V 7 bases and J 0 bases, with 12 bases left between them. This CDR3 has 14 residues. In DNA, the CDR3 is TGTGCCAGCACCTTGACAGAATCTAACTATGGCTACACCTTC. As protein: CASTLTESNYGYTF.

The V gene is TRBV4-2, the J gene TRBJ2-3; 10 bases line up with TRBD2. Looked up from germline, CDR1 is LGHNA and CDR2 is YNFKEQ. This CDR3 comprises 18 residues. Trimming cost V 4 bases and J 4 bases; bases outside gene matches: 14. The CDR3 coding sequence is TGTGCCAGCAGCCTCGGCGCCCAGCGGGGGGGGTTTGCAGATACGCAGTATTTT. Its protein is CASSLGAQRGGFADTQYF.